The entry below gives a single T cell receptor (beta chain) sequence along with its context. Antigen unknown. This record comes from a study of CD8+ T cells in alopecia areata. Study overall: It was oral tofacitinib, at 5 to 10 mg twice daily, that treated patients received. Severity scores in treated patients reflected the percentage of scalp affected.

Documented treatment: oral pan-JAK inhibitor, 5-10 mg twice daily. This CDR3 comprises 13 residues. V dropped 2 bases and J dropped 9 bases, with 8 bases sitting between them. Germline CDR1 MNHEY, CDR2 SVGAGI. cDNA serving as the sequencing template came from extracted, reverse transcribed RNA. Assay: immunoSEQ multiplex PCR; the TCRdb copy retains only in-frame clones and omits some. The sample has approximately 200,000 clones, roughly 50% seen once. Findings and limits, study-wide: The treated group had a single nonresponder, limiting CD8+ expansion-response conclusions.

The chain links TRBV6-5 to TRBJ1-6; D unclear. The receptor comes from a human donor with alopecia areata. This material consisted of CD4+ T cells sorted from blood, taken at week 24, from a patient treated with tofacitinib. The CDR3 is CASSYPRSSPLHF. As DNA, the CDR3 is TGTGCCAGCAGTTACCCAAGGTCTTCACCCCTCCACTTT.